This T cell receptor (beta chain) was recovered during a study of chemoradiotherapy in HPV16-positive cancers (dated by TCRdb to the early 2020s). About the study as a whole: Functional T-cell assays on cells from a couple of HPV16-positive patients defined candidate HPV-specific T-cell clones and common TCR motifs. The study set out to ask whether T-cell immunity against the HPV oncoproteins E6 and E7 changes over the course of chemoradiotherapy and whether that immunity affects survival. Next, the candidate HPV-specific TCRs and motifs were followed in TCR repertoires from over 85 patients with HPV-related cancers.

Overall study results and their limits: Expansion of candidate HPV-specific clones and E7-related TCR motifs was observed in the tumor microenvironment during treatment, whereas no such expansion was observed for non-HPV-specific T cells. Improved recurrence-free survival in HPV16-positive patients was associated with expansion of HPV-responsive T cells during chemoradiotherapy. Only a couple of HPV16-positive patients were used to derive the functional definition of HPV-specific T cells, and the survival association was reported for HPV16-positive patients.

Because repertoires were sampled repeatedly during chemoradiotherapy, clonal expansion in the tumor microenvironment could be followed. In the case of this clone: Its target antigen remains unknown. The record has no base qualities; no much larger clone is one base away.

CDR1 MNHEY and CDR2 SVGAGI are derived from the germline V gene. The CDR3 starts with the cysteine, ends with the phenylalanine, and has 16 residues. The DNA shown is the 48-base CDR3, in frame from base 1. Between the V and J ends, shortened by 3 bases and 4 bases respectively, the junction contains 16 bases. Libraries were constructed by the immunoSEQ multiplex PCR assay. Drawn from immuneACCESS, this table holds only the in-frame rearrangements with V and J called that TCRdb kept. Clones are partly lost; checked studies trace under half to an unresolved V gene and leave the rest unexplained. This sample has about 25,000 clones in its table, and 94% of those were observed once. In total, the top ten clones hold 2.5% to 3.5% of the sample.

This sequence uses TRBV6-5 and TRBJ1-5; possibly the D gene is TRBD1, per 5 matching bases. This TCR was recovered from a human donor with HPV-associated anogenital cancer. This specimen was acquired from a patient who underwent chemoradiotherapy. The DNA is TGTGCCAGCAGTTATTCGGTCCCAGGGAAGAATCAGCCCCAGCATTTT. It is translated as CASSYSVPGKNQPQHF.